A single sample is the source of the 23 T cell receptor beta chains below, sequenced in a study of beta chain features in type 1 diabetes. The authors reverse transcribed all of the isolated RNA, so sequencing captured expressed TCRB transcripts. Using immunoSEQ multiplex PCR, the repertoire was profiled, and TCRdb retains in-frame clones only, with some absent. The table includes 110,000 to 150,000 clones, around 7% detected once. Sequenced: central memory CD4+ T cells from blood. These receptors all stem from a woman aged 25 to 45 in good health.

This clone has a handful of counts. The chain carries TRBV27 and TRBJ2-2; 9 bases map to TRBD2. CDR3 length equals 19 residues. Trimming at V came to 6 bases and at J to 4 bases, leaving 18 bases not matched to a gene. Germline assignment: CDR1 MNHEY and CDR2 SMNVEV (reference sequence). The CDR3 nucleotides are TGTGCCAGCAGACTAAGGGGGGAAGGGACTAGCCGGAGCACCGGGGAGCTGTTTTTT. Translated, it gives CASRLRGEGTSRSTGELFF.

This clone was observed at least ten times. The V and J genes are TRBV2 and TRBJ2-7; TRBD1 matches 10 bases. The V gene's germline CDR1 is SNHLY and CDR2 FYNNEI. The CDR3 spans 13 residues. After removal of 9 bases from V and 9 bases from J, the junction contained 11 bases not matched to a gene. This chain's CDR3 is CASGGQGKIGQYF. CDR3 bases: TGTGCCAGTGGGGGACAGGGGAAAATCGGGCAGTACTTC.

The chain carries TRBV6-1 and TRBJ2-5; TRBD1 matches at 7 bases. Looked up from germline, CDR1 is MNHNS and CDR2 is SASEGT. Unmatched junction bases numbered 9, after V lost 0 bases and J lost 5 bases. The CDR3 spans 16 residues. The CDR3 loop reads CASSEARGRGSETQYF. Written as DNA, the CDR3 is TGTGCCAGCAGTGAAGCTCGCGGCAGGGGGTCGGAGACCCAGTACTTC.

This clone was found a few times. This chain connects TRBV4-3 to TRBJ2-7, with TRBD2 matching over 11 bases. Germline V lookup: CDR1 LGHNA, CDR2 YSLEER. The CDR3 has 15 amino acids. V lost 3 bases to trimming and J lost 3 bases; unmatched junction nucleotides: 4. CDR3: CASSQGTSGFYEQYF. The CDR3 DNA reads TGCGCCAGCAGCCAGGGGACTAGCGGCTTCTACGAGCAGTACTTC.

The chain uses TRBV19 and TRBJ2-7; no clear D. The CDR3 covers 13 residues. Per the germline V gene, CDR1 is LNHDA and CDR2 is SQIVND (reference sequence). V lost 3 bases and J 0 bases, leaving 6 bases between the germline ends. CDR3 DNA sequence: TGTGCCAGTAGTATCGTCAGCTCCTACGAGCAGTACTTC. It translates to CASSIVSSYEQYF. The whole variable domain, filled in from reference TRBV19 and TRBJ2-7, reads DGGITQSPKYLFRKEGQNVTLSCEQNLNHDAMYWYRQDPGQGLRLIYYSQIVNDFQKGDIAEGYSVSREKKESFPLTVTSAQKNPTAFYLCASSIVSSYEQYFGPGTRLTVT.

V usage is TRBV7-2 and J usage is TRBJ2-5, with D hard to call. The V gene lost 0 bases and the J gene lost 5 bases, with 10 bases spanning the gap. The CDR3 has 14 amino acids. CDR1 and CDR2 (germline): SGHTA, FQGNSA. The CDR3 DNA reads as TGTGCCAGCAGCTTAGCGGTTACAGTTGAGACCCAGTACTTC. Its protein is CASSLAVTVETQYF.

This clone has only a few counts. V usage is TRBV7-3 and J usage is TRBJ2-1; 12 bases are shared with TRBD2. CDR1 and CDR2 from the germline V gene are SGHTA and FQGTGA. This CDR3 has 19 amino acids. J was trimmed by 5 bases and V by 1 base; bases with no gene match: 12. The CDR3 reads CASSLRQLAGGRVHNEQFF. As DNA, the CDR3 is TGTGCCAGCAGCTTAAGGCAGCTAGCGGGAGGGCGGGTACACAATGAGCAGTTCTTC.

This clone was counted a single time. The V and J genes are TRBV7-8 and TRBJ1-5; 12 bases align to TRBD1. The trim removed 5 bases at V and 7 bases at J, leaving 6 bases unmatched. CDR1 SGHVS and CDR2 FQNEAQ come from the germline V gene. This CDR3 spans 15 amino acids. Here the CDR3 reads CASSKGQGAEQPQHF. DNA of the CDR3: TGTGCCAGCAGCAAGGGACAGGGGGCAGAGCAGCCCCAGCATTTT. Together with reference TRBV7-8 and TRBJ1-5, the CDR3 gives the full variable domain: GAGVSQSPRYKVAKRGQDVALRCDPISGHVSLFWYQQALGQGPEFLTYFQNEAQLDKSGLPSDRFFAERPEGSVSTLKIQRTQQEDSAVYLCASSKGQGAEQPQHFGDGTRLSIL.

This chain connects TRBV11-3 to TRBJ2-1, with D possibly being TRBD1 (6 bases). CDR1 SGHNT and CDR2 YENEEA come from the germline V gene. V was shortened by 1 base and J by 8 bases, with 18 bases between the two germline ends. The CDR3 length is 16 residues. The CDR3 DNA is TGTGCCAGCAGCTTAGGAGGGACAACGTCAATCGATGAGCAGTTCTTC. Protein sequence: CASSLGGTTSIDEQFF.

The sample holds a few counts of this clone. The chain recombines TRBV7-9 with TRBJ2-7; 10 nucleotides match TRBD1. With 2 bases clipped from V and 7 bases from J, the junction kept 8 bases outside the gene matches. Looked up from germline, CDR1 is SEHNR and CDR2 is FQNEAQ (reference sequence). CDR3 length: 15 amino acids. The chain's CDR3 is CASSLLATGGYEQYF. As DNA, the CDR3 is TGTGCCAGCAGCTTACTCGCGACAGGGGGCTATGAGCAGTACTTC.

There are a few counts of this clone. The rearrangement uses TRBV7-8 and TRBJ1-2; D remains unclear. The CDR3 consists of 16 residues. Germline CDR1 and CDR2: SGHVS and FQNEAQ. Trimming removed 5 bases at V and 2 bases at J, with 18 bases between. The CDR3 nucleotides read TGTGCCAGCAGCCCCTCGAGACAAACCAGCAACTATGGCTACACCTTC. This sequence encodes CASSPSRQTSNYGYTF.

As regards this clone: The sample has other DNA sequences that encode this CDR3 too. The chain is built from TRBV7-3 and TRBJ2-1, with TRBD1 matching over 9 bases. V was pared by 5 bases and J by 2 bases, with 4 bases of the junction left unmatched. The CDR3 contains 15 residues. Looked up from germline, CDR1 is SGHTA and CDR2 is FQGTGA. The CDR3 here is CASSRGTGTYNEQFF. The CDR3 bases are TGTGCCAGCAGCAGGGGGACAGGGACCTACAATGAGCAGTTCTTC.

The sample holds many counts of this clone. CDR3 sequence reads: CSVTGYNEQFF. The CDR3 DNA sequence: TGCAGCGTCACAGGGTACAATGAGCAGTTCTTC. The chain couples TRBV29-1 to TRBJ2-1, with D tentatively TRBD1 (6 bases). V dropped 6 bases and J dropped 4 bases, with 7 bases sitting between them. This CDR3 comprises 11 residues. The germline V gene has CDR1 SQVTM and CDR2 ANQGSEA.

V gene TRBV19 combines with J gene TRBJ2-1, with 13 bases aligning to TRBD2. The germline V gene has CDR1 LNHDA and CDR2 SQIVND (reference sequence). With V trimmed by 4 bases and J by 6 bases, 6 bases remained unmatched. The CDR3 has 16 amino acids. CDR3: CASSTRTSGRINEQFF. The CDR3 DNA sequence: TGTGCCAGTAGTACCCGGACTAGCGGGAGAATCAATGAGCAGTTCTTC. Using reference TRBV19 and TRBJ2-1 for the parts outside the CDR3, the full variable domain is DGGITQSPKYLFRKEGQNVTLSCEQNLNHDAMYWYRQDPGQGLRLIYYSQIVNDFQKGDIAEGYSVSREKKESFPLTVTSAQKNPTAFYLCASSTRTSGRINEQFFGPGTRLTVL.

In its sample, this clone was seen a few times. This chain joins TRBV7-9 and TRBJ1-1; the match to TRBD1 covers 8 bases. The junction had 12 bases not matched to a gene; V was cut back by 5 bases and J by 4 bases. There are 16 residues in the CDR3. CDR1 SEHNR and CDR2 FQNEAQ come from the germline V gene (reference sequence). CDR3 DNA sequence: TGTGCCAGCAGCCTCACGGCCAGAACAGGGGGCACTGAAGCTTTCTTT. It codes for CASSLTARTGGTEAFF.

The chain couples TRBV18 to TRBJ1-3; D uncertain. Germline-derived CDR1 and CDR2 are KGHSH and LQKENI. The CDR3 loop spans 12 amino acids. The ends were cut back, 3 bases at V and 8 bases at J, with 8 bases in the middle. CDR3 DNA sequence: TGTGCCAGCTCACCCGACGAGGACACCATATATTTT. Its protein product is CASSPDEDTIYF.

This clone came up a few times. J is TRBJ2-2 and V is TRBV5-4; possible D gene TRBD1, 7 bases. This CDR3 comprises 13 residues. V was cut by 3 bases and J by 7 bases, with 10 bases left in between. Per germline, CDR1 SGHNT and CDR2 YYREEE (reference sequence). The CDR3 DNA follows: TGTGCCAGCAGCTCGCAGGGGGGCGGGGAGCTGTTTTTT. Translating it yields CASSSQGGGELFF.

This clone was picked up a small number of times. The V call is TRBV6-6, the J call TRBJ2-1; 10 bases map to TRBD2. V was clipped by 9 bases and J by 4 bases; unmatched bases: 3. Germline V gene sequence: CDR1 MNHNY, CDR2 SVGAGI (reference sequence). The CDR3 totals 13 residues. CDR3 DNA sequence: TGTGCCAGTGAAGCGGGAGGGTACAATGAGCAGTTCTTC. This encodes CASEAGGYNEQFF.

The sample holds a few counts of this clone. This chain uses TRBV12-2 with TRBJ1-2; TRBD1, the table's D call, was not compared with the DNA. TRBV12-2 is flagged as a pseudogene. This CDR3 has 16 amino acids. CDR3 region: CASRNLPGQGSYGYTF. DNA of the CDR3: TGTGCAAGTCGAAATTTACCGGGACAGGGAAGCTATGGCTACACCTTC.

The V and J genes are TRBV15 and TRBJ1-2; TRBD1 might be the D (6 bases). V was trimmed by 6 bases and J by 2 bases, leaving 16 bases between them. CDR1 LNHNV and CDR2 YYDKDF come from the germline V gene (reference sequence). The CDR3 has 15 residues. CDR3 protein: CATRDRDTKNYGYTF. The DNA of the CDR3 is TGTGCCACCAGAGACCGGGACACAAAAAACTATGGCTACACCTTC.

This clone was picked up many times. This chain connects TRBV21-1 to TRBJ2-3; the table's D call, TRBD2, was not checked against the DNA. TRBV21-1 is assigned pseudogene status. The CDR3 has 18 residues. CDR3 DNA sequence: TGTGCCAGCAGCAGGGACTTCGAGCGGAGGACACCCATAAATACGCAGTATTTT. Its protein is CASSRDFERRTPINTQYF.

This clone was seen only a few times. The chain links TRBV7-2 to TRBJ2-5; no clear D gene. Germline V gene sequence: CDR1 SGHTA, CDR2 FQGNSA. Trimming removed 3 bases from V and 0 bases from J, with 8 bases in between. The CDR3 runs 14 residues. The CDR3 is CASSLTPYQETQYF. DNA of the CDR3: TGTGCCAGCAGCTTGACACCGTACCAAGAGACCCAGTACTTC.

The V and J genes are TRBV7-2 and TRBJ1-4, with 8 bases matching TRBD1. The germline CDR1 and CDR2 sequences are SGHTA and FQGNSA. V lost 5 bases, J lost 8 bases, and 10 bases stayed unmatched. There are 15 residues in the CDR3. CDR3 amino acids: CASSPNRGSFEKLFF. As DNA, the CDR3 is TGTGCCAGCAGCCCCAACAGGGGGTCGTTCGAAAAACTGTTTTTT.